The clone carrying this TCR beta chain was counted ten times or more. Its antigen is unknown. The data originate from a study of neurological immune-mediated disorders. For the unsorted libraries, 2 million PBMCs stored at -80 C served as input. V lost 5 bases and J 1 base, leaving 11 bases between the germline ends. Germline assignment: CDR1 SGHTA and CDR2 FQGTGA. The CDR3 covers 14 residues. Study outcomes and limitations: Across subjects, expanded clones had no CDR3 amino acid sequences in common, pointing to private repertoires in all groups. Healthy controls had more TCR clonal expansion than multiple sclerosis, which showed the least, whereas HTLV-1-associated myelopathy showed the most. Phylogenetic grouping placed 18 of 34 multiple sclerosis patients' repertoires in one related-CDR3 cluster, a possible signature.

TCRdb fed the 5' RACE reads into MiXCR, producing one record per CDR3 protein. This table has 71,000 or so distinct CDR3 sequences, 4.5% to 6.5% appearing once. The chain is built from TRBV7-3 and TRBJ2-5, with D perhaps TRBD1 (5 bases). The material sequenced was PBMCs. The sequence derives from a woman in her 30s with multiple sclerosis. CDR3 DNA sequence: TGTGCCAGCAGCCCAGGACATTCCCAAGAGACCCAGTACTTC. This gives the protein CASSPGHSQETQYF.